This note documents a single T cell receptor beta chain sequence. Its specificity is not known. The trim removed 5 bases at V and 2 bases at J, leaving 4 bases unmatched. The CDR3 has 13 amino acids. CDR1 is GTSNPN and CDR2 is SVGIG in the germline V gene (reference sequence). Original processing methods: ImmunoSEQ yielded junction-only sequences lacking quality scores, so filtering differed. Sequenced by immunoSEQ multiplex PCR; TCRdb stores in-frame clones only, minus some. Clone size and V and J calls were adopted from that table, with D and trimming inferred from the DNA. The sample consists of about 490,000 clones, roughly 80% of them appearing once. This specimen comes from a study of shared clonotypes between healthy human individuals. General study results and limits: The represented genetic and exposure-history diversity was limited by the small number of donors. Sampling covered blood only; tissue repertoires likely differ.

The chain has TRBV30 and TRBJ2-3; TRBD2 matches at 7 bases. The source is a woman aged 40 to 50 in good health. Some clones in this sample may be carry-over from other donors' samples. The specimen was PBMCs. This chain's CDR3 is CAWASGYTDTQYF. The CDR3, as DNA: TGTGCCTGGGCTAGCGGTTACACAGATACGCAGTATTTT.